The 29 T cell receptor beta chains below all came from one sample that was sequenced in a study of early T cells in non-severe SARS-CoV-2 infection. TCRdb itself ran the 5' RACE reads through MiXCR, one entry per CDR3 protein. The repertoire holds roughly 20,000 distinct CDR3 sequences, with approximately 4.3% as singletons. Source material: whole blood. The source of these receptors is an adult who was a healthcare worker with PCR-confirmed SARS-CoV-2 infection or an uninfected control (not recorded which).

This clonotype was recorded a few times. The CDR3 spells CSARGYGSLETQYF. Here the CDR3 DNA reads TGCAGTGCTAGGGGTTACGGGTCCTTGGAGACCCAGTACTTC. The rearrangement links TRBV20-1 to TRBJ2-5; D not certain. There are 14 residues in the CDR3. Between the trimmed V and J ends, which lost 3 bases and 5 bases, there was a span of 16 bases. Looked up from germline, CDR1 is DFQATT and CDR2 is SNEGSKA (reference sequence).

This chain connects TRBV4-1 to TRBJ1-5; D is unclear. The V and J ends lost 4 bases and 4 bases respectively, with 8 bases between them. CDR3 length: 13 amino acids. Per germline, CDR1 MGHRA and CDR2 YSYEKL. DNA of the CDR3: TGCGCCAGCAGCCTCGGGCCTAATCAGCCCCAGCATTTT. Translation gives CASSLGPNQPQHF.

This clonotype was counted at least ten times. The V gene is TRBV10-3, the J gene TRBJ1-3, with 7 bases matching TRBD1. The CDR3 length is 13 residues. Trimming at V came to 2 bases and at J to 16 bases, leaving 11 bases not matched to a gene. Per the germline V gene, CDR1 is ENHRY and CDR2 is SYGVKD. The CDR3 region is CAISELVQGQLYF. The CDR3 DNA sequence: TGTGCCATCAGTGAGCTTGTCCAGGGACAGTTGTATTTT.

This clonotype was seen many times. This chain uses TRBV10-3 with TRBJ2-3, with TRBD2 as a possible D gene (6 bases). Trimming removed 7 bases from V and 5 bases from J, with 13 bases in between. Germline-derived CDR1 and CDR2 are ENHRY and SYGVKD. This CDR3 spans 13 amino acids. The DNA for the CDR3 is TGTGCCATCACGGCGGGGCTGGTAGATACGCAGTATTTT. Encoded protein: CAITAGLVDTQYF.

This chain links TRBV10-2 with TRBJ1-6; D is possibly TRBD1 (5 bases). V lost 5 bases and J lost 8, with 13 bases in between. Germline V gene data show CDR1 as WSHSY and CDR2 as SAAADI. The CDR3 spans 14 residues. CDR3 sequence: CASSLSGADSPLHF. For the CDR3, the DNA is TGCGCCAGCAGTCTCAGCGGGGCTGATTCACCCCTCCACTTT.

The sample holds many counts of this clonotype. This chain connects TRBV6-5 to TRBJ1-1; no definite D call. Trimming left V 8 bases short and J 5 bases short, with 18 bases between. Looked up from germline, CDR1 is MNHEY and CDR2 is SVGAGI. The CDR3 consists of 14 residues. CDR3 DNA sequence: TGTGCCAGCGGTCTCCTCGGGGTGGGGACTGAAGCTTTCTTT. Translated: CASGLLGVGTEAFF.

At least ten counts were recorded for this clonotype. The V gene is TRBV28, the J gene TRBJ2-3; a weak D match, TRBD2 (5 bases). CDR1 MDHEN and CDR2 SYDVKM come from the germline V gene. Trimming pared 6 bases from V and 2 bases from J, leaving 6 bases between. This CDR3 contains 12 residues. In DNA, the CDR3 is TGTGCCAGCAGCGGGAACACAGATACGCAGTATTTT. Residues: CASSGNTDTQYF.

This clonotype was recorded a few times. This could be a read error, since a much larger clone is one nucleotide away. This chain uses TRBV12-3 or TRBV12-4 with TRBJ1-1; 7 bases line up with TRBD1. The CDR3 has 13 amino acids. The CDR3 here is CVSRQGKGTEAFF. The CDR3, as DNA: TGTGTCAGCCGACAGGGAAAGGGCACTGAAGCTTTCTTT.

This clonotype was picked up many times. This chain joins TRBV11-2 and TRBJ2-3; a weak D match, TRBD2 (5 bases). The V end was cut by 4 bases, the J end by 5 bases, with 13 bases between. The CDR3 consists of 14 residues. The germline V gene has CDR1 SGHAT and CDR2 FQNNGV. CDR3 bases: TGTGCCAGCAGCTGGACTCTAATCCAAGATACGCAGTATTTT. It encodes CASSWTLIQDTQYF.

Many counts were recorded for this clonotype. The rearrangement uses TRBV11-2 and TRBJ2-3; 7 nucleotides align to TRBD1. The CDR3 consists of 17 residues. CDR1 SGHAT and CDR2 FQNNGV come from the germline V gene. The junction had 11 bases not matched to a gene; V was cut back by 5 bases and J by 0 bases. CDR3 sequence reads: CASSVTRQGQSTDTQYF. As DNA, the CDR3 is TGTGCCAGCAGCGTAACCCGACAGGGACAAAGCACAGATACGCAGTATTTT.

The V gene is TRBV28, the J gene TRBJ1-4, with D unresolved. Germline V gives CDR1 MDHEN, CDR2 SYDVKM. V was trimmed by 6 bases and J by 8 bases, leaving 13 bases between them. The CDR3 is 13 residues long. The CDR3 sequence is CASRILGTEKLFF. DNA of the CDR3: TGTGCCAGCAGGATTTTAGGCACGGAAAAACTGTTTTTT.

This clonotype was observed a handful of times. This chain uses TRBV2 with TRBJ2-3; D not resolved. V was clipped by 7 bases and J by 2 bases, with 7 bases between them. This CDR3 comprises 12 residues. CDR1 is SNHLY, CDR2 FYNNEI, per germline. This chain's CDR3 is CASTQNTDTQYF. The CDR3, as DNA: TGTGCCAGCACCCAGAACACAGATACGCAGTATTTT.

This clonotype was picked up many times. The chain couples TRBV7-8 to TRBJ1-1, with D uncertain. The CDR3 runs to 14 residues. The germline V gene has CDR1 SGHVS and CDR2 FQNEAQ. Trimming cost V 3 bases and J 2 bases, with 10 bases left between them. The CDR3 coding sequence is TGTGCCAGCAGCTTTGGAGACTTAAACACTGAAGCTTTCTTT. Protein: CASSFGDLNTEAFF.

This clonotype was found many times. The chain joins TRBV18 to TRBJ2-3; D may be TRBD1 (6 bases). This CDR3 is built from 14 residues. The germline CDR1 and CDR2 sequences are KGHSH and LQKENI. V was trimmed by 6 bases and J by 2 bases, leaving 12 bases between them. Here the CDR3 reads CASSYQGTTDTQYF. The CDR3 DNA is TGTGCCAGCTCGTATCAGGGGACCACAGATACGCAGTATTTT.

This clonotype was counted ten times or more. The J gene is TRBJ2-7, the V gene TRBV6-1; D is possibly TRBD1 (5 bases). The germline V gene has CDR1 MNHNS and CDR2 SASEGT. The CDR3 extends over 14 amino acids. Trimming left V 3 bases short and J 6 bases short, with 15 bases between. The CDR3 DNA is TGTGCCAGCAGTGACGCCGTAGGGGTGGGCGAGCAGTACTTC. It specifies CASSDAVGVGEQYF.

This clonotype was recorded at least ten times. As DNA, the CDR3 is TGTGCCAGCAGAGACAGGGGCGACCAGCCCCAGCATTTT. As protein: CASRDRGDQPQHF. V usage is TRBV6-1 and J usage is TRBJ1-5, with 8 bases aligning to TRBD1. This CDR3 comprises 13 residues. The germline CDR1 and CDR2 sequences are MNHNS and SASEGT. The junction had 5 bases not matched to a gene; V was cut back by 6 bases and J by 7 bases.

In its sample, this clonotype was seen many times. The gene calls are TRBV2 and TRBJ2-1; 7 bases map to TRBD2. CDR3 length equals 14 residues. The J segment lost 10 bases and the V segment lost 5 bases, leaving 11 bases of the junction unmatched. Germline V gene data show CDR1 as SNHLY and CDR2 as FYNNEI. The CDR3 spells CASSRAGPGEEQFF. The CDR3 DNA reads TGTGCCAGCAGTCGAGCGGGGCCCGGGGAGGAGCAGTTCTTC.

This clonotype was seen repeatedly, ten times or more. The chain has TRBV7-2 and TRBJ2-5; no clear D. Germline V gene data show CDR1 as SGHTA and CDR2 as FQGNSA. Deletions cut 0 bases from V and 1 base from J, with 9 bases between. The CDR3 has 15 residues. Here the CDR3 DNA reads TGTGCCAGCAGCTTAGCTCGGTACTCCCAAGAGACCCAGTACTTC. Translated, it gives CASSLARYSQETQYF.

This clonotype occurred many times. V usage is TRBV6-1 and J usage is TRBJ1-1; a possible D gene is TRBD1 (5 bases). Germline CDR1 and CDR2: MNHNS and SASEGT. The V and J ends lost 2 bases and 7 bases respectively, with 17 bases between them. The CDR3 has 15 amino acids. CDR3 amino acids: CASSEWGYTRGEAFF. In nucleotides, the CDR3 is TGTGCCAGCAGTGAATGGGGTTATACGAGGGGTGAAGCTTTCTTT.

This chain connects TRBV20-1 to TRBJ2-1; perhaps TRBD1 as D (5 bases). Germline lookup yields CDR1 DFQATT and CDR2 SNEGSKA (reference sequence). The CDR3 is made up of 13 amino acids. Trimming left V 6 bases short and J 5 bases short, with 14 bases between. CDR3 loop: CSARSQADNEQFF. CDR3 sequence (DNA): TGCAGTGCCAGATCACAGGCTGACAATGAGCAGTTCTTC.

The V and J genes are TRBV27 and TRBJ1-2, with TRBD1 matching 8 bases. Germline V gives CDR1 MNHEY, CDR2 SMNVEV (reference sequence). The CDR3 runs to 14 residues. The V gene end was trimmed by 6 bases and the J gene end by 6 bases; junction bases not matched to a gene: 9. CDR3: CASSSSDRGHGYTF. For the CDR3, the DNA is TGTGCCAGCAGCTCGTCCGACAGGGGACATGGCTACACCTTC.

Within the sample, this clonotype is medium-sized. The chain couples TRBV5-1 to TRBJ1-1; D is perhaps TRBD1 (6 bases). CDR3 length: 12 residues. V lost 3 bases and J lost 8, with 11 bases in between. CDR1 and CDR2 from the germline V gene are SGHRS and YFSETQ. This CDR3 is CASSWDTTEAFF. CDR3 in DNA: TGCGCCAGCAGCTGGGACACTACAGAAGCTTTCTTT.

This clonotype occurred many times. This sequence joins TRBV2 and TRBJ2-3; 10 bases match TRBD2. This CDR3 has 16 amino acids. V lost 4 bases, J lost 7 bases, and 11 bases stayed unmatched. Germline V gene sequence: CDR1 SNHLY, CDR2 FYNNEI. CDR3 amino acids: CASSGRAGGPSHTQYF. The CDR3 DNA reads TGTGCCAGCAGTGGAAGAGCGGGGGGGCCTTCTCATACGCAGTATTTT.

This chain connects TRBV5-1 to TRBJ2-7, with a weak D call TRBD1 (5 bases). CDR3 length: 16 amino acids. V lost 1 base to trimming and J lost 2 bases, with 16 bases between them. The V gene's germline CDR1 is SGHRS and CDR2 YFSETQ. As DNA, the CDR3 is TGCGCCAGCAGCTTGTTCGGCAGGGAACTAACCTACGAGCAGTACTTC. Amino acids: CASSLFGRELTYEQYF.

This clonotype came up many times. V is TRBV6-2 or TRBV6-3 and J is TRBJ1-5; D uncertain. V lost 4 bases and J lost 4, with 8 bases in between. This CDR3 is 13 amino acids long. The V gene's germline CDR1 is MNHEY and CDR2 SVGEGT. The CDR3 loop reads CASSFLGNQPQHF. The CDR3, as DNA: TGTGCCAGCAGTTTTCTGGGGAATCAGCCCCAGCATTTT.

Sample share makes this clonotype medium-sized. V usage is TRBV5-4 and J usage is TRBJ1-1, with D unclear. Germline V gene lookup returns CDR1 SGHNT and CDR2 YYREEE (reference sequence). The length of the CDR3 is 14 residues. The germline V and J ends were trimmed by 3 bases and 1 base, with 10 bases remaining between them. CDR3 in DNA: TGTGCCAGCAGCTCTGAGGGCTGGAACACTGAAGCTTTCTTT. This codes for CASSSEGWNTEAFF.

In this sample, this clonotype turned up many times. V is TRBV5-1 and J is TRBJ2-2, with D unresolved. The CDR3 spans 14 residues. The V end lost 3 bases, the J end lost 1 base, and 7 bases lay between the germline ends. From germline, CDR1 is SGHRS and CDR2 YFSETQ. The CDR3 DNA follows: TGCGCCAGCAGCTCCGCCGGGAACACCGGGGAGCTGTTTTTT. Protein product: CASSSAGNTGELFF.

This clonotype was observed many times. Germline is not matched at one junction end, which may reflect a read error. The rearrangement joins TRBV29-1 to TRBJ1-2, with D perhaps TRBD1 (6 bases). CDR1 SQVTM and CDR2 ANQGSEA come from the germline V gene. CDR3 length: 10 amino acids. In nucleotides, the CDR3 is TGCAGCATTGAACAGGGAGGCTACACCTTC. The encoded protein is CSIEQGGYTF. Based on the CDR3 plus reference TRBV29-1 and TRBJ1-2, the full variable domain is SAVISQKPSRDICQRGTSLTIQCQVDSQVTMMFWYRQQPGQSLTLIATANQGSEATYESGFVIDKFPISRPNLTFSTLTVSNMSPEDSSIYLCSIEQGGYTFGSGTRLTVV.

This clonotype was found many times. This chain connects TRBV9 to TRBJ2-3, with D perhaps matching TRBD1 or TRBD2 (5 bases each). This CDR3 is 16 amino acids long. Germline CDR1 and CDR2: SGDLS and YYNGEE. V lost 2 bases and J lost 2, with 15 bases in between. The CDR3 bases are TGTGCCAGCAGCGTCGCCGGGACGCGAGACACAGATACGCAGTATTTT. It codes for CASSVAGTRDTDTQYF.